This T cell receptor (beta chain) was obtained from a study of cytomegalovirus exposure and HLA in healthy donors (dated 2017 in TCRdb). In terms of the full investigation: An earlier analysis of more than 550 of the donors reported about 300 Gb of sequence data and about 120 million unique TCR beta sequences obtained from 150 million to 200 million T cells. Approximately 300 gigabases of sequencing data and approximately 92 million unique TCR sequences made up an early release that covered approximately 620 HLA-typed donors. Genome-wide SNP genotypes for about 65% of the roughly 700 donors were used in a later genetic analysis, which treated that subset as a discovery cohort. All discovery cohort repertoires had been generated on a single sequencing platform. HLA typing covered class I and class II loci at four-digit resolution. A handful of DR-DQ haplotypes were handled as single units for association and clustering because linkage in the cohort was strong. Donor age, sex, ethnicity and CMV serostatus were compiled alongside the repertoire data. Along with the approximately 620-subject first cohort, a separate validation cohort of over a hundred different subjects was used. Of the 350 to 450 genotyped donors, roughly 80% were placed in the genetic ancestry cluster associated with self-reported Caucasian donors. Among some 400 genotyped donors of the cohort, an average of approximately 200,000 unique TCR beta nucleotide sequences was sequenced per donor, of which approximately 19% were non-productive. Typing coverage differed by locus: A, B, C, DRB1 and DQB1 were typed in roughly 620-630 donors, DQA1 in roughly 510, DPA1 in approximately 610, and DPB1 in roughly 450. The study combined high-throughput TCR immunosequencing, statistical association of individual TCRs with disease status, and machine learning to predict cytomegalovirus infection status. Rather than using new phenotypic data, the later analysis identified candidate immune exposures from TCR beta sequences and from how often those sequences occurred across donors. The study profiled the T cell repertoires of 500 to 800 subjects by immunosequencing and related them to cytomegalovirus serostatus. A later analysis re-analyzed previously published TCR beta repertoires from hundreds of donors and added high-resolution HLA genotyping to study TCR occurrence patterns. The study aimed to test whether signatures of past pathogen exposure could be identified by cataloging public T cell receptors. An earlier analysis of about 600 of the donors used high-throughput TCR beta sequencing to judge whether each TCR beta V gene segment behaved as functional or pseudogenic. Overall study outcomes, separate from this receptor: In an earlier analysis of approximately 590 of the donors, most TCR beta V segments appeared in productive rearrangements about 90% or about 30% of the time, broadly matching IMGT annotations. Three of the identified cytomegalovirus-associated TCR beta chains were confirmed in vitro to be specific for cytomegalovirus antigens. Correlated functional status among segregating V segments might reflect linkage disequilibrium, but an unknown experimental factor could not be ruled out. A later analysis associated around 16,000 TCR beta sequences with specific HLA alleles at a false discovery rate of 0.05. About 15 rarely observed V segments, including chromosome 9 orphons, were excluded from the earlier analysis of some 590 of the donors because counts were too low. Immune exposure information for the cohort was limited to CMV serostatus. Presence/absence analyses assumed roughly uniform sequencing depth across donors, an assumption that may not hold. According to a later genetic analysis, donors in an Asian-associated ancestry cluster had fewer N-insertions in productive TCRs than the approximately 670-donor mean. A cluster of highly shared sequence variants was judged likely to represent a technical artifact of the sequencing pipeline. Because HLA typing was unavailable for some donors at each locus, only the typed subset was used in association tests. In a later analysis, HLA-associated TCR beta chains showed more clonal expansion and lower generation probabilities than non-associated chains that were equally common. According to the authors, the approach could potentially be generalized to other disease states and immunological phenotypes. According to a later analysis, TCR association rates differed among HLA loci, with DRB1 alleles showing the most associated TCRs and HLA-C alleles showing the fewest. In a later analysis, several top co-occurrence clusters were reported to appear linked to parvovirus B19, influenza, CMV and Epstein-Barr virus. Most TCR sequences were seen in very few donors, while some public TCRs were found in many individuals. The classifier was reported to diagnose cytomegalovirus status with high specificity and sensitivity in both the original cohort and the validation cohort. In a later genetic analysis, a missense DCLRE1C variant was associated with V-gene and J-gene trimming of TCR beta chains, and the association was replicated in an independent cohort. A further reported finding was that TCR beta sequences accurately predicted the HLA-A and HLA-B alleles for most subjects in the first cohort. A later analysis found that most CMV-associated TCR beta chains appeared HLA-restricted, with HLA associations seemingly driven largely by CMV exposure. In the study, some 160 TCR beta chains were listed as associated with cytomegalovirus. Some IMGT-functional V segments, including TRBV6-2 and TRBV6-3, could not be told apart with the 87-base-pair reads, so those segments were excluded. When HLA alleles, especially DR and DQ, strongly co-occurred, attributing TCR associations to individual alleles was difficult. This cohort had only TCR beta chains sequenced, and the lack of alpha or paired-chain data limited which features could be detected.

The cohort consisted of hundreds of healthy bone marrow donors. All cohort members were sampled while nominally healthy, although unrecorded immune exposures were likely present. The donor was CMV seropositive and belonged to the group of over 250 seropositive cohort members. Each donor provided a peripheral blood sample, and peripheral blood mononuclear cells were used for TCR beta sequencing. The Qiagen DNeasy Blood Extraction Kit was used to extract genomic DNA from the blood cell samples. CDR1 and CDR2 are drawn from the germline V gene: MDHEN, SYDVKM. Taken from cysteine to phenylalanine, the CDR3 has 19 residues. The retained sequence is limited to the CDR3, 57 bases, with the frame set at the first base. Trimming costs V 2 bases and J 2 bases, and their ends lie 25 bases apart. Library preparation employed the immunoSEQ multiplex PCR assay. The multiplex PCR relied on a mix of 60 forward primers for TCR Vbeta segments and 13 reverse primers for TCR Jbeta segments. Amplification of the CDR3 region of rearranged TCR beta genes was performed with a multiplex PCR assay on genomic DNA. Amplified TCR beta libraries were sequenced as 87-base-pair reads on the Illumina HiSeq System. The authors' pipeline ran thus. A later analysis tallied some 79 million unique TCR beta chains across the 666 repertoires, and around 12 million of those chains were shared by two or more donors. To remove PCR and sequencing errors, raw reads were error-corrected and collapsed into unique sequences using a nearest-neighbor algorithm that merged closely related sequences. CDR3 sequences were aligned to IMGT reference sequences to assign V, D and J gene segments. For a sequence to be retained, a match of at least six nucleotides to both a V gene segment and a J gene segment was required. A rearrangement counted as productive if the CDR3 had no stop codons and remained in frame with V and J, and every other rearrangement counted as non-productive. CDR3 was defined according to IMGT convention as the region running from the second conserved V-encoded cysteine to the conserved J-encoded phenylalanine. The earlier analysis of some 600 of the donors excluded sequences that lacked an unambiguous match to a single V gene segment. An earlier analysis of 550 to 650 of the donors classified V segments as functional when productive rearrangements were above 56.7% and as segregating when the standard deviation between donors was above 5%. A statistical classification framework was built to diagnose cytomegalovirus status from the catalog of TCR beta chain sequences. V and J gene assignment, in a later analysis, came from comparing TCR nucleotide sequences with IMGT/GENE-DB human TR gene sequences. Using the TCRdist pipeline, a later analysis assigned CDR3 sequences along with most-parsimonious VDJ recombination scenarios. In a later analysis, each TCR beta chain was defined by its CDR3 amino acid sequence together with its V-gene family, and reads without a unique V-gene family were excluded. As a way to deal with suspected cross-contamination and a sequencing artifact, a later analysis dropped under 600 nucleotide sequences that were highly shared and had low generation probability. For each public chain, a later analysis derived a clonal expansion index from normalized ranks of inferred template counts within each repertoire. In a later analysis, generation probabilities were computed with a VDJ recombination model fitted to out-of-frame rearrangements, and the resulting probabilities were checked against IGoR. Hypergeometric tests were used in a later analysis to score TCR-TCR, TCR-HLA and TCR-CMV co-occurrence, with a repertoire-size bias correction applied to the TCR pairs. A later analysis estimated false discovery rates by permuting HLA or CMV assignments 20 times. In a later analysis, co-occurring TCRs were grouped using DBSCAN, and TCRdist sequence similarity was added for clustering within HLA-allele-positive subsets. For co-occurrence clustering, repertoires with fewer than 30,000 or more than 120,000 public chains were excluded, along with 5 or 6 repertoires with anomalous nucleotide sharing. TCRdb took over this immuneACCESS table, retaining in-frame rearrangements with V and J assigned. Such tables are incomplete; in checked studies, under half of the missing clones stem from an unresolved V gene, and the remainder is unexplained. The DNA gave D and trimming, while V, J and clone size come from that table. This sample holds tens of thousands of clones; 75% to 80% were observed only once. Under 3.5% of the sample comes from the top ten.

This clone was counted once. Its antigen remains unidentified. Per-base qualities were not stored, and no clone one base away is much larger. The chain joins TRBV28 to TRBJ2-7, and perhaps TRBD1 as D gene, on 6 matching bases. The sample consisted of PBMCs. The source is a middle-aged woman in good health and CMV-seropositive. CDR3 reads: CASSLPGVRDPRQAYEQYF. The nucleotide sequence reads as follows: TGTGCCAGCAGTTTACCAGGGGTCCGGGACCCCCGGCAGGCCTACGAGCAGTACTTC.